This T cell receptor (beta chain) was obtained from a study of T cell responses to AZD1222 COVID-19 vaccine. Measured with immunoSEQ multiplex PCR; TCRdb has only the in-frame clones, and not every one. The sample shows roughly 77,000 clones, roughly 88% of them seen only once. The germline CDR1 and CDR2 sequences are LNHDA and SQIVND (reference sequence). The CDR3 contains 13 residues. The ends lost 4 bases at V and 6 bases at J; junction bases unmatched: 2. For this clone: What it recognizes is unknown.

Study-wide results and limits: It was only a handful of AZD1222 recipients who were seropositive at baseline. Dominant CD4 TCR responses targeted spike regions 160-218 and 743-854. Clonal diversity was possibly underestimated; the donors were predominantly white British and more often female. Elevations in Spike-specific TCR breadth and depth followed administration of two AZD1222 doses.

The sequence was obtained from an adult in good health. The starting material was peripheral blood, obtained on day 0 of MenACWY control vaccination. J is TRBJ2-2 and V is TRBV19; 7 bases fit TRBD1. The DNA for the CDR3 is TGTGCCAGTAGTACCACAGGGGCCGGGGAGCTGTTTTTT. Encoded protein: CASSTTGAGELFF.